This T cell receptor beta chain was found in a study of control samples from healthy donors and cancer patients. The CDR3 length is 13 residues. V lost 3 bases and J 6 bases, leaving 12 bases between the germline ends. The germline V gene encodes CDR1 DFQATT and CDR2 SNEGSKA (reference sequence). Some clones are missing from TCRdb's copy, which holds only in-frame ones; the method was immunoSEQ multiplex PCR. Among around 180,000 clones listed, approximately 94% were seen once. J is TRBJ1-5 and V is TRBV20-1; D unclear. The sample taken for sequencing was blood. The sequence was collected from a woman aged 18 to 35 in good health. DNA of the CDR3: TGCAGTGCTAGTTGGGGAGCCGGTCAGCCCCAGCATTTT. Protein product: CSASWGAGQPQHF.